Shown below are 22 T cell receptor beta chains from a single sample sequenced in a study of T cells in Graves' hyperthyroidism and ophthalmopathy. The CDR3 regions of TCR beta were amplified from RNA transcripts. The HTBI set primed first-round TCR CDR3 RT-PCR. TCRdb analysed the multiplex PCR reads with MiXCR anew, one entry per CDR3 protein. The sample lists roughly 840,000 distinct CDR3 sequences; around 38% were seen once. Sequenced: blood. The receptors shown here come from a man between 18 and 35 years old with Graves' hyperthyroidism.

This clonotype came up many times. The rearrangement links TRBV7-9 to TRBJ2-6; D is tentatively TRBD1 or TRBD2 (5 bases each). Between the trimmed V and J ends, which lost 6 bases and 3 bases, there was a span of 9 bases. The CDR3 runs to 14 residues. The germline V gene has CDR1 SEHNR and CDR2 FQNEAQ (reference sequence). The CDR3 reads CASRPGSGANVLTF. CDR3 DNA: TGTGCCAGCAGACCAGGGAGTGGGGCCAACGTCCTGACTTTC.

This clonotype was detected ten times or more. This chain connects TRBV15 to TRBJ1-6; D remains unclear. V lost 1 base, J lost 5 bases, and 6 bases lay in between. Germline V CDR1 and CDR2: LNHNV, YYDKDF (reference sequence). The CDR3 runs to 14 residues. Here the CDR3 DNA reads TGTGCCACCAGCAGAGGTGGGGATAATTCACCCCTCCACTTT. It codes for CATSRGGDNSPLHF.

Notes on this clonotype: A much larger clonotype is one base distant, so this may be a read error. The rearrangement joins TRBV7-2 to TRBJ1-1; possible D gene TRBD1, 6 bases. The CDR3 is 16 residues long. CDR1 and CDR2 (germline): SGHTA, FQGNSA. The CDR3 sequence: CASSDHPRGQGAEDFF. The DNA of the CDR3 is TGTGCCAGCAGTGATCATCCCCGGGGGCAAGGCGCTGAAGATTTCTTT.

The chain combines TRBV19 with TRBJ1-4; D is undetermined. This CDR3 contains 13 residues. Germline V CDR1 and CDR2: LNHDA, SQIVND (reference sequence). The V end lost 4 bases, the J end lost 2 bases, and 5 bases lay between the germline ends. The CDR3 nucleotides read TGTGCCAGTAGTACCGGGACTAATGAAAAACTGTTTTTT. Translating gives CASSTGTNEKLFF. The full variable domain, completed using reference TRBV19 and TRBJ1-4, is DGGITQSPKYLFRKEGQNVTLSCEQNLNHDAMYWYRQDPGQGLRLIYYSQIVNDFQKGDIAEGYSVSREKKESFPLTVTSAQKNPTAFYLCASSTGTNEKLFFGSGTQLSVL.

The sample holds a few counts of this clonotype. This chain joins TRBV19 and TRBJ2-7; TRBD2 agrees at 10 bases. The J segment lost 3 bases and the V segment lost 5 bases, leaving 7 bases of the junction unmatched. Germline V gene data show CDR1 as LNHDA and CDR2 as SQIVND (reference sequence). The CDR3 is 15 residues long. As DNA, the CDR3 is TGTGCCAGTAGTCTATGGACTAGCGGATACTACGAGCAGTACTTC. Protein sequence: CASSLWTSGYYEQYF.

This clonotype was seen repeatedly, ten times or more. Here the CDR3 DNA reads TGTGCCAGCACCAAACAGGGCCAAGAGACCCAGTACTTC. Protein sequence: CASTKQGQETQYF. This sequence joins TRBV7-9 and TRBJ2-5; maybe TRBD1 (6 bases). Trimming stripped 7 bases from V and 1 base from J, with 10 bases between. Germline V gene sequence: CDR1 SEHNR, CDR2 FQNEAQ (reference sequence). This CDR3 comprises 13 residues.

This clonotype was observed a handful of times. J is TRBJ1-1 and V is TRBV9, with a weak D call TRBD1 (5 bases). The CDR3 totals 12 residues. Trimming left V 4 bases short and J 11 bases short, with 15 bases between. The V gene's germline CDR1 is SGDLS and CDR2 YYNGEE. DNA for the CDR3: TGTGCCAGCAGCCCCGCTGGGACGTGGGCTTTCTTT. Amino acid sequence: CASSPAGTWAFF. The entire variable domain, with the rest obtained from reference TRBV9 and TRBJ1-1, is as follows: DSGVTQTPKHLITATGQRVTLRCSPRSGDLSVYWYQQSLDQGLQFLIQYYNGEERAKGNILERFSAQQFPDLHSELNLSSLELGDSALYFCASSPAGTWAFFGQGTRLTVV.

The chain recombines TRBV7-9 with TRBJ2-5; 11 nucleotides align to TRBD1. J was trimmed by 0 bases and V by 6 bases; bases with no gene match: 6. Germline CDR1 and CDR2: SEHNR and FQNEAQ (reference sequence). The length of the CDR3 is 16 residues. The CDR3 loop is CASSSPGQGDQETQYF. CDR3 coding DNA: TGTGCCAGCAGTTCCCCGGGACAGGGGGACCAAGAGACCCAGTACTTC.

V gene TRBV7-2 combines with J gene TRBJ2-7; 7 positions agree with TRBD1. CDR3 size: 15 residues. J was trimmed by 2 bases and V by 5 bases; bases with no gene match: 9. CDR1 and CDR2 (germline): SGHTA, FQGNSA. The CDR3 coding sequence is TGTGCCAGCAGCCAACTCCAGGGGGTCACCTACGAGCAGTACTTC. It is translated as CASSQLQGVTYEQYF.

The V call is TRBV5-4, the J call TRBJ2-5; 10 nucleotides line up with TRBD2. This CDR3 comprises 14 residues. Trimming removed 3 bases from V and 10 bases from J; junction bases left unmatched: 9. CDR1 SGHNT and CDR2 YYREEE come from the germline V gene (reference sequence). The CDR3 protein is CASSSGLARGVQYF. The CDR3 region has the DNA TGTGCCAGCAGCTCGGGACTAGCGCGAGGTGTCCAGTACTTC. The full variable domain, with the rest looked up from reference TRBV5-4 and TRBJ2-5, is ETGVTQSPTHLIKTRGQQVTLRCSSQSGHNTVSWYQQALGQGPQFIFQYYREEENGRGNFPPRFSGLQFPNYSSELNVNALELDDSALYLCASSSGLARGVQYFGPGTRLLVL.

The CDR3 nucleotides read TGCGCCAGCGCCTGGACTAGCGGGCAGCCCTCCTACGAGCAGTACTTC. The encoded protein is CASAWTSGQPSYEQYF. The chain couples TRBV10-2 to TRBJ2-7, with 11 bases aligning to TRBD2. The CDR3 spans 16 residues. The V segment lost 8 bases and the J segment 0 bases; nucleotides outside the gene matches: 9. CDR1 is WSHSY, CDR2 SAAADI, per germline.

The chain joins TRBV7-2 to TRBJ2-7; TRBD2 aligns across 11 bases. This CDR3 contains 16 residues. J was trimmed by 0 bases and V by 3 bases; bases with no gene match: 4. CDR1 and CDR2 from the germline V gene are SGHTA and FQGNSA. The CDR3 protein is CASSFGTSGSSYEQYF. CDR3 in DNA: TGTGCCAGCAGCTTTGGGACTAGCGGAAGCTCCTACGAGCAGTACTTC.

CDR3 DNA sequence: TGTGCCAGCAGTTACCAAGGGACCGCGCCCTACGAGCAGTACTTC. It is translated as CASSYQGTAPYEQYF. J is TRBJ2-7 and V is TRBV6-5, with D perhaps given as TRBD1 or TRBD2 (5 bases each). Trimming removed 2 bases at V and 2 bases at J, with 13 bases between. The CDR3 runs 15 residues. Germline values: CDR1 MNHEY, CDR2 SVGAGI.

The rearrangement links TRBV7-9 to TRBJ2-7, with 7 positions matching TRBD2. The junction had 14 bases not matched to a gene; V was cut back by 5 bases and J by 1 base. The CDR3 has 17 amino acids. The germline gives CDR1 SEHNR, CDR2 FQNEAQ (reference sequence). The CDR3, as DNA: TGTGCCAGCAGCCTTCGGACTAGACGGGACGGATCCTACGAGCAGTACTTC. Amino acid sequence: CASSLRTRRDGSYEQYF.

The chain has TRBV11-2 and TRBJ1-5; D remains unclear. Trimming cost V 8 bases and J 6 bases, with 11 bases left between them. CDR1 is SGHAT and CDR2 is FQNNGV in the germline V gene. The CDR3 consists of 12 residues. DNA of the CDR3: TGTGCCAGCCAAATAGTAGGTCAGCCCCAGCATTTT. Its protein is CASQIVGQPQHF.

Ten or more counts support this clonotype. The genes are TRBV5-1 and TRBJ2-7; 10 nucleotides line up with TRBD2. This CDR3 comprises 14 residues. V gave up 7 bases and J gave up 3 bases; unmatched junction bases: 7. CDR1 and CDR2 from the germline V gene are SGHRS and YFSETQ. In DNA, the CDR3 is TGCGCCAGCGCAGTAGCGGGAGGAAACTACGAGCAGTACTTC. It yields the protein CASAVAGGNYEQYF.

This clonotype was found a few times. The chain has TRBV24-1 and TRBJ1-1, with D perhaps TRBD1 (6 bases). Germline V gene sequence: CDR1 KGHDR, CDR2 SFDVKD. With 2 bases removed from V and 8 bases from J, the gap between germline ends came to 17 bases. This CDR3 has 15 amino acids. CDR3 DNA: TGTGCCACCAGTGATTCGGGGGGGCGCATCACGGAAGCTTTCTTT. Encoded protein: CATSDSGGRITEAFF.

This clonotype was recorded at least ten times. V is TRBV7-2 and J is TRBJ2-5, with D hard to call. V lost 3 bases, J lost 5 bases, and 13 bases lay in between. CDR1 and CDR2 (germline): SGHTA, FQGNSA. The CDR3 covers 14 residues. In nucleotides, the CDR3 is TGTGCCAGCAGCTTCCAGCCTGGCGCTGAGACCCAGTACTTC. It translates to CASSFQPGAETQYF. Combining the CDR3 with reference TRBV7-2 and TRBJ2-5 gives the whole variable domain GAGVSQSPSNKVTEKGKDVELRCDPISGHTALYWYRQSLGQGLEFLIYFQGNSAPDKSGLPSDRFSAERTGGSVSTLTIQRTQQEDSAVYLCASSFQPGAETQYFGPGTRLLVL.

This clonotype was detected only a few times. The rearrangement joins TRBV29-1 to TRBJ2-3, with D unresolved. V was shortened by 6 bases and J by 2 bases, with 12 bases between the two germline ends. The CDR3 contains 13 residues. Germline values: CDR1 SQVTM, CDR2 ANQGSEA. The CDR3 DNA is TGCAGCGTAGATGGACCGAACACAGATACGCAGTATTTT. Encoded protein: CSVDGPNTDTQYF.

The chain joins TRBV5-1 to TRBJ1-1, with a tentative D call TRBD1 (5 bases). Trimming removed 3 bases from V and 3 bases from J, with 9 bases in between. Germline V lookup: CDR1 SGHRS, CDR2 YFSETQ. The CDR3 loop spans 13 amino acids. The CDR3 region is CASSYAGYTEAFF. For the CDR3, the DNA is TGCGCCAGCAGCTACGCAGGGTACACTGAAGCTTTCTTT.

Concerning this clonotype itself: Just one base apart from a much larger clone, this may be a read error. This CDR3 is CSVAGGGEQYF. CDR3 DNA sequence: TGCAGTGTGGCGGGTGGGGGAGAGCAGTACTTC. The V call is TRBV20-1, the J call TRBJ2-7; D may correspond to TRBD1 or TRBD2 (5 bases each). The CDR3 spans 11 residues. Trimming stripped 7 bases from V and 7 bases from J, with 14 bases between. The germline V gene encodes CDR1 DFQATT and CDR2 SNEGSKA (reference sequence).

With regard to this clonotype: Given a much more abundant clone one base away, this may be a read error. This chain uses TRBV2 with TRBJ2-5, with 8 bases lining up with TRBD1. V was pared by 6 bases and J by 4 bases, with 7 bases of the junction left unmatched. The CDR3 covers 14 residues. Looked up from germline, CDR1 is SNHLY and CDR2 is FYNNEI. The CDR3: CASSLGQAIETQYF. For the CDR3, the DNA is TGTGCCAGCAGCTTGGGACAGGCTATAGAGACCCAGTACTTC.